This is a list of T cell receptor beta chains from one sample in a study of CD8 T cells in ankylosing spondylitis. TCRdb processed the 5' RACE reads anew with MiXCR; each CDR3 protein has one entry. The table has around 490,000 distinct CDR3 sequences, roughly 5% seen once; the top ten hold 3% to 4.5%. Sequences were obtained from blood, either unsorted or a sorted T cell fraction (not recorded which). The receptors come from a male donor with ankylosing spondylitis. CDR3s include the opening cysteine and the closing phenylalanine or tryptophan. The D gene is left open where the match is weak. A row's size may be missing; if present it is once, few, many or a size class.

J gene | clone size | D gene | V gene | CDR3 protein | CDR3 DNA
TRBJ1-5 | many | TRBD1 | TRBV20-1 | CSATTGTDNQPQHF | TGCAGTGCCACAACCGGGACAGATAATCAGCCCCAGCATTTT
TRBJ2-6 | many | - | TRBV6-1 | CASRKFLSGANVLTF | TGTGCCAGCAGAAAGTTCTTATCTGGGGCCAACGTCCTGACTTTC
TRBJ1-2 | many | - | TRBV5-1 | CASSLAAGLDYGYTF | TGCGCCAGCAGCTTGGCCGCGGGGCTCGACTATGGCTACACCTTC
TRBJ1-6 | many | TRBD1 | TRBV20-1 | CSAGGGTGGESPLHF | TGCAGTGCTGGAGGGGGGACAGGGGGAGAATCACCCCTCCACTTT
TRBJ2-7 | many | - | TRBV7-2 | CASSVSGTSSYEQYF | TGTGCCAGCAGCGTTAGCGGAACTAGCTCCTACGAGCAGTACTTC
TRBJ1-2 | many | TRBD1 | TRBV28 | CASSLGGTANYGYTF | TGTGCCAGCAGTTTAGGGGGGACAGCTAACTATGGCTACACCTTC
TRBJ2-5 | - | - | TRBV7-2 | CASTDSGETQYF | TGTGCCAGCACCGACAGTGGGGAGACCCAGTACTTC
TRBJ2-5 | many | - | TRBV20-1 | CSAKPDRSTRSQYF | TGCAGTGCTAAACCCGACAGGTCTACCCGATCGCAGTACTTC
TRBJ2-1 | many | TRBD2 | TRBV20-1 | CSARGSGYDEQFF | TGCAGTGCTAGAGGTAGCGGGTACGATGAGCAGTTCTTC
TRBJ2-5 | few | TRBD2 | TRBV29-1 | CSVDGAGDGETQYF | TGCAGCGTTGACGGAGCGGGAGACGGAGAGACCCAGTACTTC
TRBJ2-7 | many | - | TRBV12-3/TRBV12-4 | CASSLWSGVRDEQYF | TGTGCCAGCAGTTTATGGTCGGGAGTTCGGGACGAGCAGTACTTC
TRBJ1-1 | few | - | TRBV7-2 | CASSSFFGGEAFF | TGTGCCAGCAGCTCCTTCTTCGGGGGTGAAGCTTTCTTT
TRBJ2-1 | few | TRBD2 | TRBV27 | CASSSLGLATEAYNEQFF | TGTGCCAGCAGCTCTCTAGGACTAGCGACCGAAGCCTACAATGAGCAGTTCTTC
TRBJ2-3 | - | TRBD1 | TRBV7-6 | CASSFLDSNRGDTQYF | TGTGCCAGCAGCTTTCTAGACTCGAACAGGGGAGATACGCAGTATTTT
TRBJ2-2 | - | TRBD2 | TRBV30 | CAWSDGTRFTGELFF | TGTGCCTGGAGTGACGGGACTAGGTTCACCGGGGAGCTGTTTTTT
TRBJ1-5 | many | TRBD1 | TRBV7-2 | CASSSGTARSQPQHF | TGTGCCAGCAGCTCCGGGACAGCTAGGAGTCAGCCCCAGCATTTT